This section outlines one TCR beta chain sequence together with its context. The CDR3 totals 14 residues. V was pared by 6 bases and J by 1 base, with 9 bases between. Germline CDR1 is KGHDR and CDR2 is SFDVKD. The record originates from a study of blood T cell repertoires in COVID-19. Study information: Both acute and convalescent COVID-19 samples were obtained from the United States, Italy and Spain.

In the original workflow: Estimates of nucleated cell counts were drawn from the amplification of reference gene primers. The data were produced by immunoSEQ multiplex PCR, yet TCRdb's version contains in-frame clones alone and is incomplete. The V and J calls and clone size come from that table; D and trimming were worked out from the DNA. This sample carries more than 130,000 clones, 70% to 85% of them seen once, and the ten largest clones take about 6.4%. This chain links TRBV24-1 with TRBJ2-1; unclear D gene. The sample comprised peripheral blood. The TCR was taken from a human donor in a cohort sampled during active COVID-19. The DNA of the CDR3 is TGTGCCACCAGTACGCGTGTATCCTACAATGAGCAGTTCTTC. It codes for CATSTRVSYNEQFF.